The clone carrying this TCR beta chain came up many times. Its specificity is unknown. TCRdb's copy holds only in-frame clones and misses some; the assay was immunoSEQ multiplex PCR. The table lists 550,000 to 850,000 clones, just under 75% of them singletons. The data stem from a study of shared clonotypes between healthy human individuals. The wider study: Each donor had three CD4 naive, three CD4 memory, two CD8 naive and one CD8 memory plate.

Study-level results: At large depth, rarefaction still showed sorted-subset sequencing to be incomplete. With a handful of donors compared, about 5% of naive CD4 clonotypes were shared.

The material sequenced was memory CD4+ T cells sorted from blood. Described subset: CD45RA-negative fraction. The sequence was collected from a woman in her 30s in good health.

This CDR3 reads CASRGTGSGANVLTF. The CDR3 DNA sequence: TGTGCCAGCAGGGGAACAGGGTCTGGGGCCAACGTCCTGACTTTC. V is TRBV6-1 and J is TRBJ2-6; D is perhaps TRBD1 (6 bases). V shed 6 bases and J shed 1 base, with 10 bases lying between them. Germline CDR1 MNHNS, CDR2 SASEGT. This CDR3 region has 15 residues.